One and the same sample provided the 9 T cell receptor beta chains below, sequenced in a study of T cell responses to AZD1222 COVID-19 vaccine. Profiled with immunoSEQ multiplex PCR; TCRdb holds only in-frame clones, not every one. The profile shows tens of thousands of clones, roughly 90% of them singletons. The source was peripheral blood, collected on day 0 of AZD1222 vaccination. These receptor sequences come from an adult in good health.

The chain carries TRBV5-1 and TRBJ2-1; TRBD2 agrees at 10 bases. The CDR3 length is 16 residues. The trim removed 0 bases at V and 0 bases at J, leaving 0 bases unmatched. Germline V gene data show CDR1 as SGHRS and CDR2 as YFSETQ. The CDR3 nucleotides are TGCGCCAGCAGCTTGGTAGCGGGGGGCTCCTACAATGAGCAGTTCTTC. Translating it yields CASSLVAGGSYNEQFF.

The chain employs TRBV6-2 or TRBV6-3 and TRBJ1-3; 8 bases match TRBD1. V shed 4 bases, J shed 8 bases, and the junction held 4 bases outside the gene matches. Germline loops: CDR1 MNHEY, CDR2 SVGEGT. This CDR3 has 13 residues. The CDR3 sequence: CASSSDRADTIYF. DNA for the CDR3: TGTGCCAGCAGTTCGGACAGGGCGGACACCATATATTTT.

The genes are TRBV21-1 and TRBJ2-7. TRBV21-1 is flagged as a pseudogene. The CDR3 covers 14 residues. In DNA, the CDR3 is TGTGCCAGCAGCACCAGGGACCGAGCCTACGAGCAGTACTTC. This gives the protein CASSTRDRAYEQYF.

The J gene is TRBJ2-1, the V gene TRBV21-1. TRBV21-1 is labeled a pseudogene. This CDR3 is built from 9 residues. The CDR3 nucleotides are TGTGCCAGGGGCGGTGAGCAGTTCTTC. This sequence encodes CARGGEQFF.

The chain joins TRBV19 to TRBJ1-2; no firm D call. Germline V gene data show CDR1 as LNHDA and CDR2 as SQIVND (reference sequence). This CDR3 is 13 amino acids long. V gave up 4 bases and J gave up 3 bases, with 9 bases separating them. In DNA form, the CDR3 reads TGTGCCAGTAGTAAACGGGCAGACTATGGCTACACCTTC. It translates to CASSKRADYGYTF.

CDR3 in amino acids: CASSQDLQGGSNSPLHF. DNA of the CDR3: TGTGCCAGCAGCCAAGATCTTCAGGGGGGCTCCAATTCACCCCTCCACTTT. The chain couples TRBV4-2 to TRBJ1-6; 7 bases line up with TRBD1. Germline CDR1 and CDR2: LGHNA and YNFKEQ. With 0 bases clipped from V and 7 bases from J, the junction kept 9 bases outside the gene matches. The CDR3 has 17 residues.

The chain combines TRBV6-5 with TRBJ2-7; 7 positions match TRBD2. The V gene's germline CDR1 is MNHEY and CDR2 SVGAGI. V lost 7 bases to trimming and J lost 1 base; unmatched junction nucleotides: 7. This CDR3 is built from 14 residues. The CDR3 nucleotides read TGTGCCAGCAATGGACTAGTAACATCCTACGAGCAGTACTTC. Protein product: CASNGLVTSYEQYF.

This rearrangement joins TRBV25-1 to TRBJ1-4, with D perhaps matching TRBD1 (5 bases). Trimming pared 10 bases from V and 0 bases from J, leaving 6 bases between. The CDR3 has 12 residues. The germline gives CDR1 MGHDK, CDR2 SYGVNS. The CDR3 nucleotides are TGTGCCATAGGGGCAACTAATGAAAAACTGTTTTTT. It translates to CAIGATNEKLFF.

The rearrangement links TRBV25-1 to TRBJ2-1, with D hard to call. The CDR3 is 11 residues long. Trimming cost V 4 bases and J 8 bases, with 6 bases left between them. Germline CDR1 is MGHDK and CDR2 is SYGVNS. This CDR3 reads CASSALHEQFF. As DNA, the CDR3 is TGTGCCAGCAGTGCCCTTCATGAGCAGTTCTTC.